The rows below give T cell receptor beta chains drawn from one sample of a study of OX40 agonist ivuxolimab in advanced cancers. Produced via immunoSEQ multiplex PCR; TCRdb's table is partial and in-frame only. The sample has roughly 16,000 clones; 75% to 90% are singletons. This material consisted of CD4+ or CD8+ T cells sorted from blood, taken in a trial of the OX40 agonist ivuxolimab. Receptors were obtained from an adult with an advanced solid tumor such as melanoma, head and neck, liver or kidney cancer. Both conserved end residues are part of each CDR3. A D gene is named only where the DNA matches it firmly.

V: TRBV28
J: TRBJ2-6
D: -
CDR3: CASGQGGSGANVLTF

V: TRBV7-3
J: TRBJ2-2
D: -
CDR3: CASSPAGRTGTGELFF

V: TRBV19
J: TRBJ2-3
D: -
CDR3: CASPPNGRPTDTQYF

V: TRBV6-5
J: TRBJ2-3
D: TRBD2
CDR3: CASRTSGRGDTQYF

V: TRBV9
J: TRBJ2-1
D: -
CDR3: CASSARETNIYNEQFF

V: TRBV19
J: TRBJ2-1
D: -
CDR3: CASSIGGKVNEQFF

V: TRBV10-1
J: TRBJ2-6
D: -
CDR3: CASSAGSGANVLTF

V: TRBV2
J: TRBJ1-5
D: TRBD1
CDR3: CASTLKGTGQPQHF

V: TRBV6-5
J: TRBJ2-7
D: -
CDR3: CASSLGPSVYEQYF

V: TRBV7-2
J: TRBJ2-5
D: TRBD2
CDR3: CASSFGGRAGETQYF